This TCR beta chain was retrieved from a study of T-cell memory formation after mild COVID-19. At the level of the study: The study found TCR clusters largely donor specific.

This clonotype was recorded a few times. Its antigen is as yet unknown. The length of the CDR3 is 14 residues. Germline lookup yields CDR1 SGHVS and CDR2 FQNEAQ. The V end was cut by 5 bases, the J end by 4 bases, with 14 bases between. 5'RACE primed from the constant segment yielded TCR alpha and TCR beta cDNA libraries bearing sample barcodes and UMIs. Via MiXCR, TCRdb re-called the 5' RACE reads, giving one row per CDR3 protein. Seen here are a few hundred thousand distinct CDR3 sequences, 15% to 20% observed once, and the top ten hold over 20%. Study outcomes and limitations: Researchers found some responding clones in pre-infection memory, a sign that cross-reactive memory joined.

This chain joins TRBV7-8 and TRBJ1-2; no clear D gene. The sequence came from a man younger than 35 who had mild COVID-19 (a few samples of this study predate the infection). Cell type and time point are not known. The sample was PBMCs or a T cell subset sorted from them (not recorded which). The chain's CDR3 is CASSDGRSLYGYTF. As DNA, the CDR3 is TGTGCCAGCAGCGACGGACGGTCGCTCTATGGCTACACCTTC.